The rows below give T cell receptor beta chains drawn from one sample of a study of OX40 agonist ivuxolimab in advanced cancers. Assay used: immunoSEQ multiplex PCR; TCRdb lists only in-frame clones, some missing. The table includes about 50,000 clones, roughly nine tenths detected once. Material: CD4+ or CD8+ T cells sorted from blood, obtained in a trial of the OX40 agonist ivuxolimab. These receptor sequences come from an adult with an advanced solid tumor such as melanoma, head and neck, liver or kidney cancer. Both conserved end residues are part of each CDR3. Fields, in order: clone size, J gene, V gene, D gene, CDR3 DNA, CDR3 protein. The D gene is left open where the match is weak. Clone size is stated in some rows and not others, as once, few, many or a class when expanded.

clone_size: once
j_call: TRBJ1-3
v_call: TRBV9
d_call: NA
cdr3_nt: TGTGCCAGCAGCGTGGAAGGGGCTCCTGGAAACACCATATATTTT
cdr3_aa: CASSVEGAPGNTIYF

clone_size: NA
j_call: TRBJ1-5
v_call: TRBV7-9
d_call: TRBD1
cdr3_nt: TGTGCCAACAAAACCCAGGGGGGAGGTTGTTGGAGGCCCCAGCATTTT
cdr3_aa: CANKTQGGGCWRPQHF

clone_size: few
j_call: TRBJ2-7
v_call: TRBV16
d_call: TRBD1
cdr3_nt: TGTGCCAGCAGCCCGCCGGGGACAGGTTGGAACGAGCAGTACTTC
cdr3_aa: CASSPPGTGWNEQYF

clone_size: NA
j_call: TRBJ1-3
v_call: TRBV28
d_call: NA
cdr3_nt: TGTGCCAGCAGATTCCGCCAGGGGACTTACTCTGGAAACACCATATATTTT
cdr3_aa: CASRFRQGTYSGNTIYF

clone_size: NA
j_call: TRBJ2-2
v_call: TRBV19
d_call: NA
cdr3_nt: TGTGCCAGTAGTGACGACAGGTACACCGGGGAGCTGTTTTTT
cdr3_aa: CASSDDRYTGELFF

clone_size: NA
j_call: TRBJ2-3
v_call: TRBV7-9
d_call: TRBD1
cdr3_nt: TGTGCCAGCAGCTTAGCACAGGGGGTCACAGATACGCAGTATTTT
cdr3_aa: CASSLAQGVTDTQYF

clone_size: NA
j_call: TRBJ2-3
v_call: TRBV5-6
d_call: NA
cdr3_nt: TGTGCCAGCAGCCTCGGGAGTTTCACAGATACGCAGTATTTT
cdr3_aa: CASSLGSFTDTQYF

clone_size: NA
j_call: TRBJ1-2
v_call: TRBV7-8
d_call: NA
cdr3_nt: TGTGCCAGCAGCTTAGAGGGAAACTATGGCTACACCTTC
cdr3_aa: CASSLEGNYGYTF

clone_size: NA
j_call: TRBJ1-1
v_call: TRBV5-1
d_call: NA
cdr3_nt: TGCGCCAGCAGCCCTAAGGGGATGAACACTGAAGCTTTCTTT
cdr3_aa: CASSPKGMNTEAFF

clone_size: NA
j_call: TRBJ2-2
v_call: TRBV5-6
d_call: NA
cdr3_nt: TGTGCCAGCAGCCGGACACCCTACCCAAGCACCGGGGAGCTGTTTTTT
cdr3_aa: CASSRTPYPSTGELFF

clone_size: NA
j_call: TRBJ2-1
v_call: TRBV6-1
d_call: NA
cdr3_nt: TGTGCCAGCAATTTCAGGGCCGATGAGCAGTTCTTC
cdr3_aa: CASNFRADEQFF

clone_size: NA
j_call: TRBJ1-1
v_call: TRBV4-1
d_call: NA
cdr3_nt: TGCGCCAGCAGCCAAGAGAGCCACACTGAAGCTTTCTTT
cdr3_aa: CASSQESHTEAFF

clone_size: NA
j_call: TRBJ2-1
v_call: TRBV27
d_call: NA
cdr3_nt: TGTGCCAGCAACAGCCCCAACTACAATGAGCAGTTCTTC
cdr3_aa: CASNSPNYNEQFF

clone_size: NA
j_call: TRBJ1-4
v_call: TRBV30
d_call: NA
cdr3_nt: TGTGCCTGGAAGGGACTAACAACTAATGAAAAACTGTTTTTT
cdr3_aa: CAWKGLTTNEKLFF

clone_size: NA
j_call: TRBJ1-5
v_call: TRBV19
d_call: NA
cdr3_nt: TGTGCCAGTAGTATAGACAGGGAACCTAATCAGCCCCAGCATTTT
cdr3_aa: CASSIDREPNQPQHF

clone_size: NA
j_call: TRBJ2-7
v_call: TRBV19
d_call: TRBD2
cdr3_nt: TGTGCCAGTAGTATTACTAGCGGCTACGAGCAGTACTTC
cdr3_aa: CASSITSGYEQYF

clone_size: NA
j_call: TRBJ1-1
v_call: TRBV5-1
d_call: NA
cdr3_nt: TGCGCCAGCAAAACCCGGGCGAACACTGAAGCTTTCTTT
cdr3_aa: CASKTRANTEAFF

clone_size: NA
j_call: TRBJ1-3
v_call: TRBV28
d_call: NA
cdr3_nt: TGTGCCAGCAGTTTATGGACAGCCTCTGGAAACACCATATATTTT
cdr3_aa: CASSLWTASGNTIYF

clone_size: NA
j_call: TRBJ2-1
v_call: TRBV27
d_call: TRBD2
cdr3_nt: TGTGCCAGCAGTTTTACCGGACTAGCTAACAATGAGCAGTTCTTC
cdr3_aa: CASSFTGLANNEQFF

clone_size: NA
j_call: TRBJ2-1
v_call: TRBV2
d_call: NA
cdr3_nt: TGTGCCAGCAGTGGTCTCGGGGATGAGCAGTTCTTC
cdr3_aa: CASSGLGDEQFF

clone_size: once
j_call: TRBJ2-7
v_call: TRBV9
d_call: TRBD2
cdr3_nt: TGTGCCAGCAGCTCCCGGACTAGCGGGAGTATGTACGAGCAGTACTTC
cdr3_aa: CASSSRTSGSMYEQYF

clone_size: NA
j_call: TRBJ2-5
v_call: TRBV6-5
d_call: NA
cdr3_nt: TGTGCCAGCACCGCGCATCCGTTAGCGGAGACCCAGTACTTC
cdr3_aa: CASTAHPLAETQYF

clone_size: NA
j_call: TRBJ1-2
v_call: TRBV6-5
d_call: TRBD1
cdr3_nt: TGTGCCAGCAGTTCGGGCGGGACAGGGTATGGCTACACCTTC
cdr3_aa: CASSSGGTGYGYTF

clone_size: NA
j_call: TRBJ2-3
v_call: TRBV27
d_call: NA
cdr3_nt: TGTGCCAGCAGGGGCGGAGGAGGCACAGATACGCAGTATTTT
cdr3_aa: CASRGGGGTDTQYF

clone_size: NA
j_call: TRBJ2-2
v_call: TRBV19
d_call: NA
cdr3_nt: TGTGCCAGTAGTTATGGGGCGTCCGGGGAGCTGTTTTTT
cdr3_aa: CASSYGASGELFF

clone_size: NA
j_call: TRBJ1-1
v_call: TRBV7-2
d_call: TRBD1
cdr3_nt: TGTGCCAGCAGCCCGTTCTGGACAGGGGCAGGGAACACTGAAGCTTTCTTT
cdr3_aa: CASSPFWTGAGNTEAFF

clone_size: NA
j_call: TRBJ2-3
v_call: TRBV15
d_call: NA
cdr3_nt: TGTGCCACCAGCAGGGACAGCTACTCAGATACGCAGTATTTT
cdr3_aa: CATSRDSYSDTQYF

clone_size: NA
j_call: TRBJ1-1
v_call: TRBV27
d_call: TRBD1
cdr3_nt: TGTGCCAGCCTTACCTGGACAGGGCAAGAAGCTTTCTTT
cdr3_aa: CASLTWTGQEAFF

clone_size: NA
j_call: TRBJ1-2
v_call: TRBV5-5
d_call: TRBD1
cdr3_nt: TGTGCCAGCAGCGGGACAGTCCTCCTCTATGGCTACACCTTC
cdr3_aa: CASSGTVLLYGYTF

clone_size: NA
j_call: TRBJ2-3
v_call: TRBV7-9
d_call: NA
cdr3_nt: TGTGCCAGCAGCTTAGGCGGAGGACCCCTCCCCGATACGCAGTATTTT
cdr3_aa: CASSLGGGPLPDTQYF

clone_size: once
j_call: TRBJ2-5
v_call: TRBV6-6
d_call: NA
cdr3_nt: TGTGCCAGCAGTTGGGCCACCGGGACTTTACAAGAGACCCAGTACTTC
cdr3_aa: CASSWATGTLQETQYF

clone_size: NA
j_call: TRBJ1-1
v_call: TRBV27
d_call: NA
cdr3_nt: TGTGCCAGCAGTCCCTCTGGGCAGGGCCCAAGAGCTTTCTTT
cdr3_aa: CASSPSGQGPRAFF

clone_size: NA
j_call: TRBJ2-1
v_call: TRBV28
d_call: TRBD2
cdr3_nt: TGTGCCAGCGGGTCCGGGACTAGCGGGAGTGAGCAGTTCTTC
cdr3_aa: CASGSGTSGSEQFF

clone_size: NA
j_call: TRBJ2-1
v_call: TRBV19
d_call: TRBD2
cdr3_nt: TGTGCCAGTAGTATCCTCGCCGCGGGGGGCAGTCTATACAATGAGCAGTTCTTC
cdr3_aa: CASSILAAGGSLYNEQFF

clone_size: NA
j_call: TRBJ2-1
v_call: TRBV6-5
d_call: NA
cdr3_nt: TGTGCCAGCAGTTCCCGGTCCCACGAGCAGTTCTTC
cdr3_aa: CASSSRSHEQFF

clone_size: NA
j_call: TRBJ1-1
v_call: TRBV19
d_call: NA
cdr3_nt: TGTGCCAGTTCCACGACACCTATGAACACTGAAGCTTTCTTT
cdr3_aa: CASSTTPMNTEAFF

clone_size: NA
j_call: TRBJ2-7
v_call: TRBV5-4
d_call: NA
cdr3_nt: TGTGCCAGCAGCTTGGCGCCACCCCCTCCCTACGAGCAGTACTTC
cdr3_aa: CASSLAPPPPYEQYF

clone_size: NA
j_call: TRBJ2-1
v_call: TRBV5-5
d_call: NA
cdr3_nt: TGTGCCAGCAGCTTGGTTAGGGTGGGGGCCAGCTCCTACAATGAGCAGTTCTTC
cdr3_aa: CASSLVRVGASSYNEQFF

clone_size: NA
j_call: TRBJ2-3
v_call: TRBV7-9
d_call: TRBD2
cdr3_nt: TGTGCCAGCAGCGAACTAGCGGGGGTAACAGATACGCAGTATTTT
cdr3_aa: CASSELAGVTDTQYF

clone_size: NA
j_call: TRBJ2-7
v_call: TRBV6-7
d_call: NA
cdr3_nt: TGTGCCAGCAGACAGACAAAGGGGGGGCCAGACTACGAGCAGTACTTC
cdr3_aa: CASRQTKGGPDYEQYF

clone_size: few
j_call: TRBJ1-4
v_call: TRBV28
d_call: NA
cdr3_nt: TGTGCCAGCAGAACCATCGACGGAAAACTGTTTTTT
cdr3_aa: CASRTIDGKLFF

clone_size: NA
j_call: TRBJ2-1
v_call: TRBV7-9
d_call: NA
cdr3_nt: TGTGCCAGCAGCCCCCAGTTAAATGAGCAGTTCTTC
cdr3_aa: CASSPQLNEQFF

clone_size: NA
j_call: TRBJ1-1
v_call: TRBV27
d_call: TRBD1
cdr3_nt: TGTGCCAGCAGCATACAGGGGGATTGGGATGAAGCTTTCTTT
cdr3_aa: CASSIQGDWDEAFF

clone_size: NA
j_call: TRBJ2-3
v_call: TRBV5-1
d_call: TRBD2
cdr3_nt: TGCGCCAGCAGCTTGAGGCGGGGGGGCCAGACAGATACGCAGTATTTT
cdr3_aa: CASSLRRGGQTDTQYF

clone_size: NA
j_call: TRBJ1-5
v_call: TRBV4-3
d_call: NA
cdr3_nt: TGCGCCAGCAGCCCCACGGGGGATAGCAATCAGCCCCAGCATTTT
cdr3_aa: CASSPTGDSNQPQHF

clone_size: NA
j_call: TRBJ2-7
v_call: TRBV28
d_call: NA
cdr3_nt: TGTGCCAGCAGTTTATACAACGAGCAGTACTTC
cdr3_aa: CASSLYNEQYF

clone_size: NA
j_call: TRBJ2-1
v_call: TRBV5-1
d_call: NA
cdr3_nt: TGCGCCAGCAGCGTAATCAGCTACAATGAGCAGTTCTTC
cdr3_aa: CASSVISYNEQFF

clone_size: few
j_call: TRBJ1-1
v_call: TRBV7-3
d_call: NA
cdr3_nt: TGTGCCAGCAGCAATGGGGTGTATGAAGCTTTCTTT
cdr3_aa: CASSNGVYEAFF

clone_size: NA
j_call: TRBJ2-5
v_call: TRBV7-2
d_call: NA
cdr3_nt: TGTGCCAGCAGCTTAGCAGGGGAGACCCAGTACTTC
cdr3_aa: CASSLAGETQYF

clone_size: NA
j_call: TRBJ1-6
v_call: TRBV27
d_call: TRBD1
cdr3_nt: TGTGCCAGCAGTTTATTAGGTCAGGGGGGGTCACCCCTCCACTTT
cdr3_aa: CASSLLGQGGSPLHF

clone_size: NA
j_call: TRBJ1-5
v_call: TRBV5-4
d_call: NA
cdr3_nt: TGTGCCAGCAGCCCAACACCCGGAGAAGATCAGCCCCAGCATTTT
cdr3_aa: CASSPTPGEDQPQHF

clone_size: NA
j_call: TRBJ2-7
v_call: TRBV7-9
d_call: NA
cdr3_nt: TGTGCCAGCACGTACGGGGGTCGAGAGCAGTACTTC
cdr3_aa: CASTYGGREQYF